This T cell receptor beta chain was captured by sequencing in a study of cytomegalovirus exposure and HLA in healthy donors (dated 2017 in TCRdb). Some background on the complete study: According to an earlier analysis of around 600 of the donors, about 170 million T cells yielded over 100 million unique TCR beta sequences and 250 to 350 Gb of sequence data. An early release covering approximately 600 HLA-typed donors comprised about 290 gigabases of sequencing data and some 79 million unique TCR sequences. The genetic ancestry cluster associated with self-reported Caucasian donors included around 76% of the 300 to 400 genotyped donors. The study aimed to test whether cataloging public T cell receptors could reveal signatures of past pathogen exposure. Using immunosequencing, the study profiled T cell repertoires from around 680 subjects and related those repertoires to cytomegalovirus serostatus. In addition to the first cohort of 666 subjects, a separate validation cohort of approximately 110 different subjects was used. To predict cytomegalovirus infection status, the study brought together high-throughput TCR immunosequencing, statistical association of individual TCRs with disease status, and machine learning. To study patterns of TCR occurrence, a later analysis re-analyzed previously published TCR beta repertoires from 666 donors and added high-resolution HLA genotyping. The later analysis used no new phenotypic data to find candidate immune exposures, relying instead on TCR beta sequences and their occurrence across donors. To decide whether each TCR beta V gene segment behaved as functional or pseudogenic, an earlier analysis of some 600 of the donors relied on high-throughput TCR beta sequencing. Donor age, sex, ethnicity and CMV serostatus were compiled alongside the repertoire data. A later genetic analysis took genome-wide SNP genotypes for about 55% of the 666 donors and used that subset as a discovery cohort. Every discovery cohort repertoire had been produced on one sequencing platform. Both class I and class II loci were covered by HLA typing, at four-digit resolution. Typing coverage varied by locus: about 620-640 donors for A, B, C, DRB1 and DQB1; 522 for DQA1; some 610 for DPA1; about 450 for DPB1. About five DR-DQ haplotypes were treated as single units for association and clustering because of strong linkage in the cohort. Among 300 to 450 genotyped donors of the cohort, an average of about 240,000 unique TCR beta nucleotide sequences were sequenced per donor, roughly 18% of them non-productive. General conclusions and limits of the study: In vitro tests confirmed that three of the cytomegalovirus-associated TCR beta chains recognize cytomegalovirus antigens. A later analysis reported that several top co-occurrence clusters appeared linked to parvovirus B19, influenza, CMV and Epstein-Barr virus. For the cohort, immune exposure information was limited to CMV serostatus. The authors suggested that the approach could potentially be generalized to other disease states and immunological phenotypes. Some IMGT-functional V segments, including TRBV6-2 and TRBV6-3, could not be told apart with the 87-base-pair reads, so those segments were excluded. A cluster of highly shared sequence variants was judged likely to be a technical artifact of the sequencing pipeline. The cohort was sequenced for TCR beta chains only, and without alpha or paired-chain data the features that could be detected were limited. Assigning TCR associations to individual alleles was difficult when HLA alleles, especially DR and DQ, strongly co-occurred. Presence/absence analyses assumed roughly uniform sequencing depth across donors, an assumption that may not hold. Because HLA typing was missing for some donors at each locus, association tests included only the typed subset. Because counts were too low, some 17 rarely observed V segments, including chromosome 9 orphons, were excluded from the earlier analysis of around 640 of the donors. According to a later analysis, most CMV-associated TCR beta chains appeared to be HLA-restricted, and the HLA associations seemed to be driven largely by CMV exposure. A later analysis found that TCR association rates varied across HLA loci, with DRB1 alleles showing the most associated TCRs and HLA-C alleles the fewest. The classifier was reported to diagnose cytomegalovirus status with high specificity and sensitivity in both the original and validation cohorts. A total of 150 to 200 TCR beta chains were listed by the study as associated with cytomegalovirus. A further reported finding was that TCR beta sequences accurately predicted the HLA-A and HLA-B alleles for most subjects in the first cohort. While some public TCRs were present in many individuals, most TCR sequences turned up only very rarely across donors. Correlated functional status among segregating V segments might be attributable to linkage disequilibrium, but an unknown experimental factor could not be ruled out. In an earlier analysis of some 500 of the donors, most TCR beta V segments appeared in productive rearrangements about 90% or about 30% of the time, broadly matching IMGT annotations. V-gene and J-gene trimming of TCR beta chains was associated with a missense DCLRE1C variant in a later genetic analysis, and the association was replicated in an independent cohort. A later genetic analysis reported fewer N-insertions in productive TCRs among donors in an Asian-associated ancestry cluster than the roughly 670-donor mean. A later analysis associated about 17,000 TCR beta sequences with specific HLA alleles at a false discovery rate of 0.05. Compared with equally common non-associated chains, HLA-associated TCR beta chains in a later analysis were more clonally expanded and had lower generation probabilities.

In total, around 600 healthy bone marrow donors made up the cohort. Cohort members were all nominally healthy when sampled, although unrecorded immune exposures were likely present. The donor tested CMV seropositive and was one of the 289 seropositive cohort members. Every donor gave a peripheral blood sample, and the peripheral blood mononuclear cells from that sample were used for TCR beta sequencing. Genomic DNA was extracted from the blood cell samples with the Qiagen DNeasy Blood Extraction Kit. The CDR3 numbers 13 residues from cysteine through phenylalanine. Just the 39-base CDR3 DNA is kept, in frame starting at base 1. V is clipped by 8 bases and J by 6 bases, and the sequence between their germline boundaries is 13 bases long. The germline V gene encodes CDR1 MNHNY and CDR2 SVGAGI (reference sequence). A word on this clone: Its recognized antigen is unknown. No quality values exist for individual bases; no much larger clone is one base distant.

Library preparation was by the immunoSEQ multiplex PCR assay. The multiplex PCR relied on a mix of 60 forward primers for TCR Vbeta segments and 13 reverse primers for TCR Jbeta segments. The CDR3 region of rearranged TCR beta genes was amplified from genomic DNA with a multiplex PCR assay. The amplified TCR beta libraries were sequenced on the Illumina HiSeq System as 87-base-pair reads. The study's own analysis went as follows. In a later analysis, some 80 million unique TCR beta chains were counted across the 500 to 850 repertoires, and roughly 11 million of these chains were shared by at least two donors. To remove PCR and sequencing errors, raw reads were error-corrected and collapsed into unique sequences using a nearest-neighbor algorithm that merged closely related sequences. V, D and J gene segments were assigned by aligning CDR3 sequences to IMGT reference sequences. For a sequence to be retained, at least a six-nucleotide match to both a V gene segment and a J gene segment was required. Rearrangements were called productive when the CDR3 lacked stop codons and stayed in frame with V and J; all others were non-productive. CDR3 was defined according to IMGT convention as the region running from the second conserved V-encoded cysteine to the conserved J-encoded phenylalanine. In an earlier analysis of roughly 580 of the donors, sequences lacking an unambiguous match to a single V gene segment were excluded. An earlier analysis of fewer than 750 of the donors classified V segments as functional when productive rearrangements were above 56.7% and as segregating when the standard deviation between donors was above 5%. A statistical classification framework was developed to diagnose cytomegalovirus status using the catalog of TCR beta chain sequences. V and J gene assignment, in a later analysis, came from comparing TCR nucleotide sequences with IMGT/GENE-DB human TR gene sequences. In a later analysis, CDR3 sequences and most-parsimonious VDJ recombination scenarios were assigned using the TCRdist pipeline. In a later analysis, each TCR beta chain was defined by its CDR3 amino acid sequence together with its V-gene family, and reads without a unique V-gene family were excluded. To address suspected cross-contamination and a sequencing artifact, a later analysis removed a few hundred highly shared, low-generation-probability nucleotide sequences. In a later analysis, a clonal expansion index for each public chain was calculated from normalized within-repertoire ranks of inferred template counts. A later analysis computed generation probabilities with a VDJ recombination model fitted to out-of-frame rearrangements, and checked the results against IGoR. Hypergeometric tests were used in a later analysis to score TCR-TCR, TCR-HLA and TCR-CMV co-occurrence, with a repertoire-size bias correction applied to the TCR pairs. In a later analysis, false discovery rates were estimated by permuting HLA or CMV assignments 20 times. In a later analysis, co-occurring TCRs were grouped with DBSCAN, and TCRdist sequence similarity was added when clustering was performed within HLA-allele-positive subsets. For co-occurrence clustering, repertoires with fewer than 30,000 or more than 120,000 public chains were excluded, along with four to six repertoires with anomalous nucleotide sharing. The table was pulled from immuneACCESS by TCRdb, which kept in-frame rearrangements only. Such tables lose some clones; where checked, under half of the loss comes from unresolved V genes, and the rest has no known cause. V and J calls and clone size are copied from that table; D and trimming were computed from the DNA. For this sample the table gives 150,000 to 200,000 clones, of which approximately 82% were detected only once. The ten largest clonotypes hold about 1.9% of the sample.

Sequences were obtained from PBMCs. The chain uses TRBV6-6 and TRBJ2-2; the D gene is possibly TRBD1, with 6 bases matching. This receptor was taken from a woman between 18 and 29 years old in good health and CMV-seropositive. The CDR3 in this case is CASGGHSSGELFF. The DNA sequence is TGTGCCAGCGGGGGACACTCGTCCGGGGAGCTGTTTTTT.